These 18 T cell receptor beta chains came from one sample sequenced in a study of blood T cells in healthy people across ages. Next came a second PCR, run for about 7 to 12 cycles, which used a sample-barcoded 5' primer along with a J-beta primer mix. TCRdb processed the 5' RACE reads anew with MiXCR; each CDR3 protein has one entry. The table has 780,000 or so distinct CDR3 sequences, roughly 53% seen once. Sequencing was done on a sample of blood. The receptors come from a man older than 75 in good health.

DNA for the CDR3: TGTGCCAGCAACCTACAACCAGCGGGCCCCCTAGGCACAGATACGCAGTATTTT. Translated, it gives CASNLQPAGPLGTDTQYF. This sequence joins TRBV6-1 and TRBJ2-3; D is perhaps TRBD2 (6 bases). The V end was cut by 7 bases, the J end by 1 base, with 24 bases between. Germline-derived CDR1 and CDR2 are MNHNS and SASEGT. The CDR3 totals 18 residues.

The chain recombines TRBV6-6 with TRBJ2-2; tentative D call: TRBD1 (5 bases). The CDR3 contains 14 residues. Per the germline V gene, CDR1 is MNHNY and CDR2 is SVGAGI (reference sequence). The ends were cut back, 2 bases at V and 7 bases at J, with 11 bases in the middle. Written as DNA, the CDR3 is TGTGCCAGCAGTTACCCCAGGGTTGGCGGGGAGCTGTTTTTT. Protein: CASSYPRVGGELFF.

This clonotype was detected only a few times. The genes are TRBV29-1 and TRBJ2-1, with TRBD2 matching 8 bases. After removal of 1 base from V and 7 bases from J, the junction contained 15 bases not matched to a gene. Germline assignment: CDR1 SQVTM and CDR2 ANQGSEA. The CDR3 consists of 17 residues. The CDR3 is CSVEVNGAGVGGNEQFF. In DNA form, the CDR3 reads TGCAGCGTTGAAGTTAATGGAGCGGGAGTGGGTGGAAATGAGCAGTTCTTC.

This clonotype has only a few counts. The CDR3 protein is CASSSTGVAFF. The CDR3 nucleotides are TGTGCCAGCAGTTCCACAGGGGTAGCTTTCTTT. The V gene is TRBV12-3 or TRBV12-4, the J gene TRBJ1-1, with TRBD1 identical over 7 bases. The CDR3 has 11 residues. The V and J ends lost 4 bases and 10 bases, in that order; junction bases with no gene match: 3.

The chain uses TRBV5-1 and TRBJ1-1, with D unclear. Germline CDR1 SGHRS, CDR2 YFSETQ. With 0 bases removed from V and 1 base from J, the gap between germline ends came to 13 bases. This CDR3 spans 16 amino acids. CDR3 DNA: TGCGCCAGCAGCTTGGGGATTCAGGTTACGAACACTGAAGCTTTCTTT. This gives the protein CASSLGIQVTNTEAFF.

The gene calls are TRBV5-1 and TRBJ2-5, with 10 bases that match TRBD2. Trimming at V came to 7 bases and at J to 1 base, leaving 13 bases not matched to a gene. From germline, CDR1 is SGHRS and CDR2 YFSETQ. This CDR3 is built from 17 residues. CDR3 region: CASSWIDWTSGQETQYF. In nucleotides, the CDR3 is TGCGCCAGCTCATGGATCGATTGGACTAGCGGCCAAGAGACCCAGTACTTC.

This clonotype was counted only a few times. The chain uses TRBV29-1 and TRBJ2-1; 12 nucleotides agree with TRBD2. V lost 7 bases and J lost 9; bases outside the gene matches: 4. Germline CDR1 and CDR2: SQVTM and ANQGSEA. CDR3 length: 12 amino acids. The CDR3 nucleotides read TGCAGCGCGACTAGCGGGAGTGCTGAGCAGTTCTTC. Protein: CSATSGSAEQFF.

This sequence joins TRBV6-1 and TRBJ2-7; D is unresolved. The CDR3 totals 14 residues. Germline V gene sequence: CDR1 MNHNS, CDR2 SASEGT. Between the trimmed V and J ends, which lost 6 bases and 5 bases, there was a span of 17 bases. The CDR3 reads CASRPGPLPHEQYF. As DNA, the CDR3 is TGTGCCAGCAGGCCCGGGCCTCTCCCCCACGAGCAGTACTTC.

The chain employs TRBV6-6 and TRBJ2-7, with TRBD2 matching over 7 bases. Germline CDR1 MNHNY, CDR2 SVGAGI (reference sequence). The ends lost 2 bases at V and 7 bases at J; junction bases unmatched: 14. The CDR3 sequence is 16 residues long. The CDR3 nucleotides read TGTGCCAGCAGTTACCTGACTGGCGGGAGCTCGAGGGAGCAGTACTTC. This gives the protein CASSYLTGGSSREQYF.

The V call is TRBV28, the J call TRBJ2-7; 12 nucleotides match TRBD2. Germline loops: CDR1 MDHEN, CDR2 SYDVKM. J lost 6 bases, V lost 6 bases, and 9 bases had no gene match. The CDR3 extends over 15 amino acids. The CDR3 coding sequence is TGTGCCAGCAGATATCCGAGACTAGCGGGAGCCGAGCAGTACTTC. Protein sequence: CASRYPRLAGAEQYF. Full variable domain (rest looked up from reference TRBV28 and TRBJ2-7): DVKVTQSSRYLVKRTGEKVFLECVQDMDHENMFWYRQDPGLGLRLIYFSYDVKMKEKGDIPEGYSVSREKKERFSLILESASTNQTSMYLCASRYPRLAGAEQYFGPGTRLTVT.

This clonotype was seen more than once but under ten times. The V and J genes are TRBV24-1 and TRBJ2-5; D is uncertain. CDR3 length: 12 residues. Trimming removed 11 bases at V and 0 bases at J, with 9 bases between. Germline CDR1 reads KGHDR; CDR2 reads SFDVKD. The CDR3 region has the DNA TGTGCCAGCGAAGAGTACCAAGAGACCCAGTACTTC. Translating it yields CASEEYQETQYF.

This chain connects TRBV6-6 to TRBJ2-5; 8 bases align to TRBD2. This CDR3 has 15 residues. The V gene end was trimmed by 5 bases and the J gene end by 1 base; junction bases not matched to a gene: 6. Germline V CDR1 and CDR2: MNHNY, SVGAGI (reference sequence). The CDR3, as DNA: TGTGCCAGCAGTATCACTAGCGGCCTCCAAGAGACCCAGTACTTC. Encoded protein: CASSITSGLQETQYF.

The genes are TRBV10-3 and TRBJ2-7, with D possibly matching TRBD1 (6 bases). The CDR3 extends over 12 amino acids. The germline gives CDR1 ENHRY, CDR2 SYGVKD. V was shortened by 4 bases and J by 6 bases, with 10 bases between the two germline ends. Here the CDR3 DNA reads TGTGCCATCAGTGGGGACACTTGCGAGCAGTACTTC. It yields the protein CAISGDTCEQYF.

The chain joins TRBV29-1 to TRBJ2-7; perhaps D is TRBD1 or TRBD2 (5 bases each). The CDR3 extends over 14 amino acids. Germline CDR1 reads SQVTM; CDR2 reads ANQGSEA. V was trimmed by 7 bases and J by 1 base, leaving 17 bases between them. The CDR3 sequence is CSARGRDWSYEQYF. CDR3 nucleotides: TGCAGCGCCCGGGGCCGAGATTGGTCCTACGAGCAGTACTTC.

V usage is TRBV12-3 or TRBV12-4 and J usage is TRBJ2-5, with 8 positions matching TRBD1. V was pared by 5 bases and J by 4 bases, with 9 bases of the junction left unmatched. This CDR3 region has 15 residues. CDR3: CASSPQDRVGETQYF. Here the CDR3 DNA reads TGTGCCAGCAGTCCACAGGACAGGGTTGGAGAGACCCAGTACTTC.

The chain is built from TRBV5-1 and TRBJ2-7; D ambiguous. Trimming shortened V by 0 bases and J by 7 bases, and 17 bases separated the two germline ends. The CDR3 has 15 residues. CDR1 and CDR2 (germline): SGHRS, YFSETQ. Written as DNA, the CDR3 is TGCGCCAGCAGCTTGGGAGGATTCGGCTACAATGAGCAGTACTTC. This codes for CASSLGGFGYNEQYF.

CDR3 region: CSARRGLFAGANEQYF. The CDR3 region has the DNA TGCAGTGCTAGAAGGGGCCTTTTTGCGGGAGCCAATGAGCAGTACTTC. V gene TRBV20-1 combines with J gene TRBJ2-4; TRBD2 agrees at 7 bases. CDR3 length: 16 residues. Germline CDR1 DFQATT, CDR2 SNEGSKA (reference sequence). J lost 13 bases, V lost 2 bases, and 20 bases had no gene match.

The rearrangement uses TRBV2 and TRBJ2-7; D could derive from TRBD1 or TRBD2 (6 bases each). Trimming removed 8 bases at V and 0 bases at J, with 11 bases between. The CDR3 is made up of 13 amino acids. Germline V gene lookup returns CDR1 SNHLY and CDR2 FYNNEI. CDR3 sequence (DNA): TGTGCCAGCCGGGGGCCCCCCTCCTACGAGCAGTACTTC. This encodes CASRGPPSYEQYF.